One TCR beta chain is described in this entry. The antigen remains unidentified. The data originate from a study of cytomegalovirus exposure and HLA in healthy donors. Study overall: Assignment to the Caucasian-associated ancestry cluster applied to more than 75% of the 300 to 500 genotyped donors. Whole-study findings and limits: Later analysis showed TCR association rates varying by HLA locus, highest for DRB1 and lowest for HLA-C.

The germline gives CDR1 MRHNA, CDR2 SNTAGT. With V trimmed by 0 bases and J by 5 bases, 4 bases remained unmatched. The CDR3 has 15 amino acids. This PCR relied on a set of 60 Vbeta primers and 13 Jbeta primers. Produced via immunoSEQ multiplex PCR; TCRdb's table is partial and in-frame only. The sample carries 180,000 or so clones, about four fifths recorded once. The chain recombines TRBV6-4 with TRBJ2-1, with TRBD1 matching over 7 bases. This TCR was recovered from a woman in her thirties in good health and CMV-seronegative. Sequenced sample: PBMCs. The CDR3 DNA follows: TGTGCCAGCAGTGACTCTAGGGGGCCAAACAATGAGCAGTTCTTC. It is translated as CASSDSRGPNNEQFF.